The text below deals with one T cell receptor beta chain. This sample is drawn from a study of blood T cell repertoires in COVID-19. Trimming stripped 4 bases from V and 7 bases from J, with 19 bases between. This CDR3 comprises 15 residues. Germline CDR1 is KGHSH and CDR2 is LQKENI. Method: immunoSEQ multiplex PCR; TCRdb's copy keeps in-frame clones and lacks some. The sample holds 150,000 to 160,000 clones, about 89% seen once. This sequence joins TRBV18 and TRBJ1-1; D is perhaps TRBD1 (5 bases). The source is a man aged 50-60 years with acute or convalescent COVID-19. Specimen: peripheral blood. This CDR3 reads CASSLARDWGGEAFF. The CDR3 DNA is TGTGCCAGCTCACTCGCCCGGGACTGGGGAGGTGAAGCTTTCTTT.